Each of the 10 T cell receptor beta chains below was sequenced from the same sample in a study of T cell repertoires in cytomegalovirus infection. Their recognized antigens are unknown. MiXCR, run by TCRdb on the reads, gives a single entry per CDR3 protein. The sample carries a few hundred thousand distinct CDR3 sequences, under 45% recorded once. The sample consisted of cultured PBMCs, taken from culture after CMV antigen stimulation. These receptors were taken from a human donor in good health (CMV status not recorded). Some clones in this sample may be carry-over from other donors' samples.

The chain recombines TRBV7-2 with TRBJ2-2; 8 bases match TRBD2. The germline V gene encodes CDR1 SGHTA and CDR2 FQGNSA. Germline trimming cut 3 bases from V and 5 bases from J; bases unmatched to any gene: 8. CDR3 length: 16 amino acids. The CDR3 sequence is CASSFLTSGGTGELFF. The CDR3 coding sequence is TGTGCCAGCAGCTTCCTCACTAGCGGAGGGACCGGGGAGCTGTTTTTT. Full variable domain (remainder filled in from reference TRBV7-2 and TRBJ2-2): GAGVSQSPSNKVTEKGKDVELRCDPISGHTALYWYRQSLGQGLEFLIYFQGNSAPDKSGLPSDRFSAERTGGSVSTLTIQRTQQEDSAVYLCASSFLTSGGTGELFFGEGSRLTVL.

J is TRBJ2-7 and V is TRBV7-6; D possibly corresponds to TRBD2 (7 bases). V was shortened by 7 bases and J by 5 bases, with 15 bases between the two germline ends. Per the germline V gene, CDR1 is SGHVS and CDR2 is FNYEAQ. The length of the CDR3 is 13 residues. The CDR3 region is CASTPPGGHEQYF. Here the CDR3 DNA reads TGTGCCAGCACCCCCCCGGGGGGCCACGAGCAGTACTTC.

The rearrangement uses TRBV7-2 and TRBJ2-1; 7 bases are a match to TRBD2. Germline V gene lookup returns CDR1 SGHTA and CDR2 FQGNSA. The CDR3 consists of 14 residues. J was trimmed by 7 bases and V by 1 base; bases with no gene match: 4. As DNA, the CDR3 is TGTGCCAGCAGCTTAGGCGGGAGTAGGAATGAGCAGTTCTTC. Amino acid sequence: CASSLGGSRNEQFF.

The CDR3 reads CASSEGQGYQPQHF. CDR3 nucleotides: TGTGCCAGCAGTGAGGGACAGGGATATCAGCCCCAGCATTTT. The chain uses TRBV2 and TRBJ1-5, with 9 bases aligning to TRBD1. Trimming removed 3 bases from V and 5 bases from J; junction bases left unmatched: 2. The CDR3 sequence is 14 residues long. CDR1 is SNHLY, CDR2 FYNNEI, per germline. Supplemented by reference TRBV2 and TRBJ1-5, the full variable domain reads EPEVTQTPSHQVTQMGQEVILRCVPISNHLYFYWYRQILGQKVEFLVSFYNNEISEKSEIFDDQFSVERPDGSNFTLKIRSTKLEDSAMYFCASSEGQGYQPQHFGDGTRLSIL.

The rearrangement uses TRBV15 and TRBJ1-4; D may be TRBD1 (5 bases). V lost 5 bases, J lost 7 bases, and 20 bases lay in between. Germline V gene sequence: CDR1 LNHNV, CDR2 YYDKDF (reference sequence). The CDR3 length is 16 residues. Written as DNA, the CDR3 is TGTGCCACCAGCCCAGCTAGGGGAGCGGGGGGTGAAAAACTGTTTTTT. Translating gives CATSPARGAGGEKLFF.

V is TRBV12-3 or TRBV12-4 and J is TRBJ2-2; TRBD2 aligns across 7 bases. This CDR3 comprises 18 residues. The J segment lost 3 bases and the V segment lost 3 bases, leaving 13 bases of the junction unmatched. CDR3 in DNA: TGTGCCAGCAGTTTGTTGCCTAGCGGCGAACCTTACACCGGGGAGCTGTTTTTT. It specifies CASSLLPSGEPYTGELFF.

The genes are TRBV7-6 and TRBJ2-1; D remains unclear. V was cut by 0 bases and J by 7 bases, with 7 bases left in between. The CDR3 is 13 residues long. Germline CDR1 and CDR2: SGHVS and FNYEAQ. The CDR3 nucleotides read TGTGCCAGCAGCTTAGCGCATTTAAATGAGCAGTTCTTC. Amino acids: CASSLAHLNEQFF.

The J gene is TRBJ1-5, the V gene TRBV7-9, with D unclear. The CDR3 runs 14 residues. Looked up from germline, CDR1 is SEHNR and CDR2 is FQNEAQ (reference sequence). V gave up 4 bases and J gave up 0 bases, with 7 bases separating them. The CDR3 nucleotides read TGTGCCAGCAGCTCAGGTTATAGCAATCAGCCCCAGCATTTT. It specifies CASSSGYSNQPQHF.

This clonotype has more than one count but fewer than ten. This sequence joins TRBV27 and TRBJ1-1; possibly TRBD1 for D (6 bases). Germline assignment: CDR1 MNHEY and CDR2 SMNVEV (reference sequence). Between the trimmed V and J ends, which lost 5 bases and 1 base, there was a span of 11 bases. This CDR3 region has 14 residues. The CDR3 spells CASSPDRPNTEAFF. In DNA form, the CDR3 reads TGTGCCAGCAGTCCGGACAGACCGAACACTGAAGCTTTCTTT.

The chain is built from TRBV12-3 or TRBV12-4 and TRBJ2-3, with D perhaps given as TRBD1 or TRBD2 (5 bases each). Trimming removed 6 bases at V and 8 bases at J, with 15 bases between. The CDR3 runs 13 residues. CDR3 sequence: CASRVGAVVTQYF. The CDR3 DNA is TGTGCCAGCAGGGTCGGGGCGGTTGTTACGCAGTATTTT.